This entry lists 25 T cell receptor beta chains sequenced from one sample in a study of T cell repertoires in cytomegalovirus infection. Each CDR3 protein is one row after TCRdb ran MiXCR on the reads. This table holds about 180,000 distinct CDR3 sequences, around 14% found once. The sample was PBMCs. These receptors all come from a human donor in good health (CMV status not recorded). Some clones in this sample may be carry-over from other donors' samples.

This clonotype came up a few times. The chain couples TRBV7-9 to TRBJ2-7; 8 positions agree with TRBD2. CDR1 is SEHNR, CDR2 FQNEAQ, per germline (reference sequence). The CDR3 totals 15 residues. J gave up 2 bases and V 5 bases, and 8 bases lay outside the gene matches. In DNA, the CDR3 is TGTGCCAGCAGCACCCCTAGCGGGCCTACCTACGAGCAGTACTTC. Amino acids: CASSTPSGPTYEQYF.

The genes are TRBV19 and TRBJ2-1, with a weak D call TRBD1 (6 bases). The V gene lost 5 bases and the J gene lost 7 bases, with 12 bases spanning the gap. Per the germline V gene, CDR1 is LNHDA and CDR2 is SQIVND (reference sequence). There are 13 residues in the CDR3. CDR3 coding DNA: TGTGCCAGTAGTGTTGACAGGAAAAATGAGCAGTTCTTC. Amino acids: CASSVDRKNEQFF. Looking up the rest from reference TRBV19 and TRBJ2-1 gives the full variable domain: DGGITQSPKYLFRKEGQNVTLSCEQNLNHDAMYWYRQDPGQGLRLIYYSQIVNDFQKGDIAEGYSVSREKKESFPLTVTSAQKNPTAFYLCASSVDRKNEQFFGPGTRLTVL.

This clonotype was counted many times. The V and J genes are TRBV7-2 and TRBJ2-7; a weak D match, TRBD2 (5 bases). The CDR3 sequence is 15 residues long. Germline CDR1 reads SGHTA; CDR2 reads FQGNSA. Trimming took 5 bases from V and 0 from J, leaving 14 bases between them. DNA for the CDR3: TGTGCCAGCAGCCCCGGCCGGGATAGCTCCTACGAGCAGTACTTC. Translation gives CASSPGRDSSYEQYF.

The chain is built from TRBV14 and TRBJ2-1; no firm D call. Trimming took 1 base from V and 10 from J, leaving 17 bases between them. The CDR3 runs 15 residues. Germline V gives CDR1 SGHDN, CDR2 FVKESK. The chain's CDR3 is CASSQGLIAFEEQFF. The CDR3 DNA reads TGTGCCAGCAGCCAAGGACTGATTGCCTTCGAGGAGCAGTTCTTC.

The chain's CDR3 is CASSQGTGDSYEQYF. The DNA of the CDR3 is TGTGCCAGCAGCCAAGGGACAGGTGATTCCTACGAGCAGTACTTC. This chain links TRBV14 with TRBJ2-7, with TRBD1 matching 7 bases. Trimming removed 1 base from V and 1 base from J; junction bases left unmatched: 4. CDR3 length: 15 residues. Germline loops: CDR1 SGHDN, CDR2 FVKESK.

This clonotype was picked up many times. This chain links TRBV6-5 with TRBJ1-2, with D uncertain. The CDR3 spans 13 residues. CDR1 and CDR2 from the germline V gene are MNHEY and SVGAGI. V dropped 7 bases and J dropped 5 bases, with 14 bases sitting between them. CDR3 nucleotide sequence: TGTGCCAGCATAAAAGCGTTGGGGTATGGCTACACCTTC. Amino acids: CASIKALGYGYTF.

This clonotype was observed many times. The chain couples TRBV6-6 to TRBJ2-6; D is uncertain. CDR1 and CDR2 (germline): MNHNY, SVGAGI (reference sequence). V lost 2 bases and J lost 1, with 6 bases in between. The CDR3 is 15 amino acids. The DNA for the CDR3 is TGTGCCAGCAGTTACGCAGAGTCTGGGGCCAACGTCCTGACTTTC. It encodes CASSYAESGANVLTF.

This clonotype was seen at least ten times. The chain carries TRBV7-8 and TRBJ1-1; perhaps TRBD1 as D (6 bases). This CDR3 region has 14 residues. V lost 5 bases, J lost 2 bases, and 12 bases lay in between. Germline CDR1 SGHVS, CDR2 FQNEAQ. CDR3 DNA sequence: TGTGCCAGCAGCGTAACAGGGTTCAACACTGAAGCTTTCTTT. Its translation: CASSVTGFNTEAFF. Based on the CDR3 plus reference TRBV7-8 and TRBJ1-1, the full variable domain is GAGVSQSPRYKVAKRGQDVALRCDPISGHVSLFWYQQALGQGPEFLTYFQNEAQLDKSGLPSDRFFAERPEGSVSTLKIQRTQQEDSAVYLCASSVTGFNTEAFFGQGTRLTVV.

This clonotype was observed at least ten times. The chain carries TRBV7-9 and TRBJ1-3, with 8 bases matching TRBD1. The CDR3 loop spans 16 amino acids. The germline V gene encodes CDR1 SEHNR and CDR2 FQNEAQ (reference sequence). The V gene end was trimmed by 5 bases and the J gene end by 3 bases; junction bases not matched to a gene: 9. CDR3 amino acids: CASSLQTGDRGNTIYF. The CDR3 nucleotides read TGTGCCAGCAGCCTACAGACAGGGGATCGTGGAAACACCATATATTTT.

The J gene is TRBJ2-2, the V gene TRBV6-4; 10 positions agree with TRBD2. Per the germline V gene, CDR1 is MRHNA and CDR2 is SNTAGT. Unmatched junction bases numbered 11, after V lost 3 bases and J lost 7 bases. There are 17 residues in the CDR3. This CDR3 reads CASSETASGRGNGELFF. In DNA, the CDR3 is TGTGCCAGCAGTGAAACGGCTAGCGGGAGAGGAAACGGGGAGCTGTTTTTT.

This clonotype was recorded at least ten times. This chain connects TRBV7-2 to TRBJ2-7; no reliable D call. Germline V gene lookup returns CDR1 SGHTA and CDR2 FQGNSA. V lost 3 bases, J lost 4 bases, and 7 bases lay in between. The CDR3 totals 12 residues. CDR3: CASSFLGYEQYF. The CDR3 bases are TGTGCCAGCAGCTTTTTGGGGTACGAGCAGTACTTC.

This clonotype was recorded at least ten times. V gene TRBV7-2 combines with J gene TRBJ1-1; possible D gene TRBD1, 6 bases. Trimming removed 2 bases at V and 4 bases at J, with 14 bases between. The CDR3 is 15 residues long. The germline V gene has CDR1 SGHTA and CDR2 FQGNSA. The CDR3 loop reads CASSLQTGTVTEAFF. The CDR3 bases are TGTGCCAGCAGCTTACAGACAGGCACGGTCACTGAAGCTTTCTTT.

This clonotype was found a few times. This chain links TRBV4-1 with TRBJ1-2, with 7 positions matching TRBD1. This CDR3 contains 16 residues. V dropped 4 bases and J dropped 2; count of bases not matched to a gene: 10. Germline loops: CDR1 MGHRA, CDR2 YSYEKL. The CDR3 DNA reads as TGCGCCAGCAGCCCCATGGAGGACAGGCTGAACTATGGCTACACCTTC. As protein: CASSPMEDRLNYGYTF.

The V and J genes are TRBV3-1 and TRBJ2-6; 9 positions agree with TRBD1. The length of the CDR3 is 18 residues. CDR1 is LGHDT, CDR2 YNNKEL, per germline (reference sequence). The junction had 14 bases not matched to a gene; V was cut back by 3 bases and J by 8 bases. The CDR3 reads CASSHWTGEGEVPNVLTF. The DNA of the CDR3 is TGTGCCAGCAGCCACTGGACAGGGGAAGGCGAGGTACCCAACGTCCTGACTTTC.

V usage is TRBV7-2 and J usage is TRBJ2-7; the match to TRBD2 covers 8 bases. Trimming at V came to 1 base and at J to 7 bases, leaving 6 bases not matched to a gene. The CDR3 is 14 amino acids. Germline V gives CDR1 SGHTA, CDR2 FQGNSA. CDR3 nucleotide sequence: TGTGCCAGCAGCTTAGTTGCGGGAGGAGGTGAGCAGTACTTC. Residues: CASSLVAGGGEQYF.

The V gene is TRBV29-1, the J gene TRBJ1-1; TRBD1 aligns across 8 bases. The CDR3 is 13 residues long. In germline, CDR1 is SQVTM, CDR2 ANQGSEA. With 6 bases clipped from V and 2 bases from J, the junction kept 5 bases outside the gene matches. CDR3 DNA: TGCAGCGTAGGGGACAGGATAAACACTGAAGCTTTCTTT. It translates to CSVGDRINTEAFF.

Ten or more counts support this clonotype. The chain carries TRBV7-2 and TRBJ1-2; unclear D gene. The germline V gene encodes CDR1 SGHTA and CDR2 FQGNSA. The germline V and J ends were trimmed by 4 bases and 0 bases, with 15 bases remaining between them. This CDR3 comprises 16 residues. The CDR3 here is CASSSVAGKANYGYTF. The CDR3 bases are TGTGCCAGCAGCTCCGTGGCGGGGAAAGCTAACTATGGCTACACCTTC.

In its sample, this clonotype was seen many times. The rearrangement uses TRBV7-2 and TRBJ2-2, with 9 bases identical to TRBD1. The CDR3 length is 14 residues. J gave up 5 bases and V 5 bases, and 3 bases lay outside the gene matches. Germline V CDR1 and CDR2: SGHTA, FQGNSA. The CDR3 DNA reads TGTGCCAGCAGCCTCGGACAGGGGACCGGGGAGCTGTTTTTT. Its protein product is CASSLGQGTGELFF.

V is TRBV5-1 and J is TRBJ1-2; D not certain. The CDR3 runs to 13 residues. Germline values: CDR1 SGHRS, CDR2 YFSETQ. V gave up 0 bases and J gave up 3 bases, with 6 bases separating them. The CDR3 coding sequence is TGCGCCAGCAGCTTGGAATCGGACTATGGCTACACCTTC. This codes for CASSLESDYGYTF.

This clonotype has only a few counts. V and J are TRBV3-1 and TRBJ1-6; D is ambiguous. Per germline, CDR1 LGHDT and CDR2 YNNKEL (reference sequence). CDR3 size: 15 residues. The V gene lost 0 bases and the J gene lost 3 bases, with 6 bases spanning the gap. CDR3 residues: CASSQDTVYNSPLHF. The CDR3 coding sequence is TGTGCCAGCAGCCAAGATACAGTCTATAATTCACCCCTCCACTTT.

This clonotype was seen repeatedly, ten times or more. This chain uses TRBV7-3 with TRBJ1-1; 7 nucleotides agree with TRBD1. The CDR3 has 16 residues. J lost 2 bases, V lost 1 base, and 7 bases had no gene match. CDR1 is SGHTA and CDR2 is FQGTGA in the germline V gene. The CDR3 sequence: CASSLRQGGQNTEAFF. DNA for the CDR3: TGTGCCAGCAGCTTAAGACAGGGTGGGCAAAACACTGAAGCTTTCTTT.

The chain employs TRBV29-1 and TRBJ2-6, with TRBD1 identical over 10 bases. Germline assignment: CDR1 SQVTM and CDR2 ANQGSEA. This CDR3 region has 16 residues. J lost 2 bases, V lost 6 bases, and 7 bases had no gene match. The CDR3 DNA reads as TGCAGCGTGACCGGACAGGGGGGCGCTGGGGCCAACGTCCTGACTTTC. This translates into CSVTGQGGAGANVLTF.

This clonotype showed up just a few times. V is TRBV7-6 and J is TRBJ1-1, with unresolved D. The CDR3 runs to 15 residues. CDR1 is SGHVS and CDR2 is FNYEAQ in the germline V gene. V lost 1 base and J 5 bases, leaving 14 bases between the germline ends. This chain's CDR3 is CASSLGFGDNTEAFF. Here the CDR3 DNA reads TGTGCCAGCAGCTTAGGGTTTGGGGATAATACTGAAGCTTTCTTT.

This clonotype was seen only a few times. The chain has TRBV6-2 or TRBV6-3 and TRBJ2-1, with 8 bases aligning to TRBD1. CDR1 MNHEY and CDR2 SVGEGT come from the germline V gene. The V segment lost 6 bases and the J segment 9 bases; nucleotides outside the gene matches: 10. CDR3 length: 14 amino acids. CDR3 DNA: TGTGCCAGCAGCCGGGACAGGAGGTTGGGTGAGCAGTTCTTC. This gives the protein CASSRDRRLGEQFF.

This clonotype was seen at least ten times. The V and J genes are TRBV20-1 and TRBJ2-5; 14 nucleotides align to TRBD2. The CDR3 has 17 residues. Germline V gene lookup returns CDR1 DFQATT and CDR2 SNEGSKA (reference sequence). Trimming at V came to 3 bases and at J to 5 bases, leaving 11 bases not matched to a gene. For the CDR3, the DNA is TGCAGTGCTAGCGAACCGACTAGCGGGAGGGTAGGGGAGACCCAGTACTTC. Translation: CSASEPTSGRVGETQYF.